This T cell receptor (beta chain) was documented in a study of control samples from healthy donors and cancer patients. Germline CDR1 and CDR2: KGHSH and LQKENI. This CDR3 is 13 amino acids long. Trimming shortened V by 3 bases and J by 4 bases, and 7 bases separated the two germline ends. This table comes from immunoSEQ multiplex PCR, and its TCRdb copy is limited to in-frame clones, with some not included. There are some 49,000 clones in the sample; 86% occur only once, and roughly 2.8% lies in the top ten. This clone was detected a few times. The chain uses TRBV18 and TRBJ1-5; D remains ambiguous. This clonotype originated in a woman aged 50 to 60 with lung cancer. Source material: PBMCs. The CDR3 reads CASSPGENQPQHF. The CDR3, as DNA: TGTGCCAGCTCACCGGGTGAGAATCAGCCCCAGCATTTT.